Below, one T cell receptor (beta chain) is given with its context. The source of the sample is a study of neoadjuvant anti-PD-1 for oral cavity cancer. Across the study: Non-progressing patients received a fourth nivolumab dose near day 43, then surgery on days 50-56.

V dropped 5 bases and J dropped 5 bases, with 21 bases sitting between them. The CDR3 loop spans 17 amino acids. Per the germline V gene, CDR1 is SGHVS and CDR2 is FQNEAQ. The protocol was immunoSEQ multiplex PCR, while the TCRdb copy is restricted to in-frame clones and leaves out a portion. The table lists approximately 6,900 clones, 75% of them singletons. This receptor was taken from a person aged 40 to 85 with oral cavity squamous cell carcinoma. V gene TRBV7-8 combines with J gene TRBJ2-2; D unresolved. The specimen was PBMCs, collected before nivolumab (anti-PD-1) treatment. The DNA for the CDR3 is TGTGCCAGCAGCCCCCGAACAGCTCACAGTGGGACCGGGGAGCTGTTTTTT. Its translation: CASSPRTAHSGTGELFF.